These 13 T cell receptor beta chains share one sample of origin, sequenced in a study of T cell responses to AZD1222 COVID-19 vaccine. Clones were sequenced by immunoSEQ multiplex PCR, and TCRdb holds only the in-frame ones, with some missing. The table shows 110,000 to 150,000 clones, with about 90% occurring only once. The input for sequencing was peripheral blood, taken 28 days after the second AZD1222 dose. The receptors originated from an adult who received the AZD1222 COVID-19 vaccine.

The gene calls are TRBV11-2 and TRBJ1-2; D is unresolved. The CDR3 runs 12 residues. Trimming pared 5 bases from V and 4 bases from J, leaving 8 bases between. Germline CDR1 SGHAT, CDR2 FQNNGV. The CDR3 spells CASSHTGYGYTF. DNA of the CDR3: TGTGCCAGCAGCCACACGGGCTATGGCTACACCTTC. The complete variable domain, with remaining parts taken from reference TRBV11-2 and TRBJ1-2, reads EAGVAQSPRYKIIEKRQSVAFWCNPISGHATLYWYQQILGQGPKLLIQFQNNGVVDDSQLPKDRFSAERLKGVDSTLKIQPAKLEDSAVYLCASSHTGYGYTFGSGTRLTVV.

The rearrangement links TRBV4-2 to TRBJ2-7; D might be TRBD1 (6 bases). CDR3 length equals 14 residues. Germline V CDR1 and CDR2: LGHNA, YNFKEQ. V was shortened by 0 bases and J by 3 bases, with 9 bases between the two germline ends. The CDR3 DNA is TGTGCCAGCAGCCAAGATGAAGGGGGCTACGAGCAGTACTTC. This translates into CASSQDEGGYEQYF.

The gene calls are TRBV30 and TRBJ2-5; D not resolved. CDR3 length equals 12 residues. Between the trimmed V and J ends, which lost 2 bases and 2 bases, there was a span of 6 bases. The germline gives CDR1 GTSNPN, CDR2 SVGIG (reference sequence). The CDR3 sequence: CAWSRGQETQYF. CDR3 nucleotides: TGTGCCTGGAGTCGCGGACAAGAGACCCAGTACTTC.

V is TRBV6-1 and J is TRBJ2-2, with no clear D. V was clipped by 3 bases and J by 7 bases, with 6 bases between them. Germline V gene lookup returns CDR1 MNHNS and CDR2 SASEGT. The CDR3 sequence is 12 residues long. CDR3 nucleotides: TGTGCCAGCAGTGATTTGGGCGGGGAGCTGTTTTTT. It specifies CASSDLGGELFF.

CDR3 amino acids: CASSRRDGAGANVLTF. The CDR3 bases are TGTGCCAGCAGCAGGAGGGACGGCGCCGGGGCCAACGTCCTGACTTTC. The chain joins TRBV5-6 to TRBJ2-6; TRBD2 is a possible D gene (6 bases). CDR3 length equals 16 residues. CDR1 is SGHDT, CDR2 YYEEEE, per germline. V lost 4 bases and J 4 bases, leaving 15 bases between the germline ends.

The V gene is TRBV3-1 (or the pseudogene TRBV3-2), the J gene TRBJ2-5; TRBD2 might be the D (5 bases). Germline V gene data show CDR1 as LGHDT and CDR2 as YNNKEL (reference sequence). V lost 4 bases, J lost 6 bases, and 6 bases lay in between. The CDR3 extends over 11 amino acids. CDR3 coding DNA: TGTGCCAGCAGCCCGGGGAAGACCCAGTACTTC. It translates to CASSPGKTQYF.

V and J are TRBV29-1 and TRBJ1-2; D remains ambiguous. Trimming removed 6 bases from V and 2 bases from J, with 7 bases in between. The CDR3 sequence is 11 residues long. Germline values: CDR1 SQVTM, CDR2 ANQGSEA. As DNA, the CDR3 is TGCAGCGTACTTATAAACTATGGCTACACCTTC. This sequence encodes CSVLINYGYTF.

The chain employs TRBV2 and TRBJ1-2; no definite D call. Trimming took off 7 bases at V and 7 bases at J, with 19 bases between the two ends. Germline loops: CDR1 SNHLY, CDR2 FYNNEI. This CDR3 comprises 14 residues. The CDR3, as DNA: TGTGCCAGCACCTCCAGCATGAGGGCGGCTGGCTACACCTTC. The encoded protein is CASTSSMRAAGYTF.

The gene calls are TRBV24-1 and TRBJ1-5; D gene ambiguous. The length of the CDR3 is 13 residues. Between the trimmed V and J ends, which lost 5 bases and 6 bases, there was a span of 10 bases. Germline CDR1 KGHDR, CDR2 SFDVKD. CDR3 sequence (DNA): TGTGCCACCAGTGGGGTGGGCTCTCAGCCCCAGCATTTT. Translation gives CATSGVGSQPQHF.

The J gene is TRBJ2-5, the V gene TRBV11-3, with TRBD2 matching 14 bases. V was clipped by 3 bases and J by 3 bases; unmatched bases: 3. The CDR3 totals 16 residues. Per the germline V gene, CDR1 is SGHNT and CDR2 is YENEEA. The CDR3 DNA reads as TGTGCCAGCAGCTTTGGGGGACTAGCGGGAGAAGAGACCCAGTACTTC. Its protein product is CASSFGGLAGEETQYF.

CDR3 residues: CASSIGASGRGNIQYF. CDR3 nucleotide sequence: TGTGCCAGTAGTATAGGTGCTAGCGGCCGGGGGAACATTCAGTACTTC. This chain joins TRBV19 and TRBJ2-4, with TRBD2 matching over 7 bases. CDR1 is LNHDA and CDR2 is SQIVND in the germline V gene (reference sequence). The CDR3 covers 16 residues. The J segment lost 7 bases and the V segment lost 1 base, leaving 10 bases of the junction unmatched.

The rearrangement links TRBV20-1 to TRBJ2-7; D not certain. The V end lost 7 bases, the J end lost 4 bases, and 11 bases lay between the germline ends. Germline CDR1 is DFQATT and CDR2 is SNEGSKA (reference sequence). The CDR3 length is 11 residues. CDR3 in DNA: TGCAGTGTCAGAACGGGTTACGAGCAGTACTTC. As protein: CSVRTGYEQYF.

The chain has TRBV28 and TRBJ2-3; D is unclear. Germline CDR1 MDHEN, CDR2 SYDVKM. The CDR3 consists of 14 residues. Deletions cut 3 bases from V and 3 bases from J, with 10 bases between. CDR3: CASSFPDTTDTQYF. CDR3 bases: TGTGCCAGCAGTTTCCCCGACACAACAGATACGCAGTATTTT.